The TCR beta chain under discussion was sequenced for a study of cytomegalovirus exposure and HLA in healthy donors. This clone was seen once. The primer mix had 60 Vbeta and 13 Jbeta primers. The assay was immunoSEQ multiplex PCR, and TCRdb's table has in-frame clones only and misses some. Among around 140,000 clones listed, approximately 70% were seen once. Trimming took off 4 bases at V and 1 base at J, with 11 bases between the two ends. The CDR3 loop spans 14 amino acids. Germline V lookup: CDR1 SGHRS, CDR2 YFSETQ. This sequence was found in a woman aged 55-75 years in good health and CMV-seropositive. The chain uses TRBV5-1 and TRBJ1-1; D is ambiguous. Sequencing was done on a sample of PBMCs. CDR3 coding DNA: TGCGCCAGCAGCCTTGGCTTCTCGAACACTGAAGCTTTCTTT. This translates into CASSLGFSNTEAFF. The variable domain in full, completed from reference TRBV5-1 and TRBJ1-1, reads KAGVTQTPRYLIKTRGQQVTLSCSPISGHRSVSWYQQTPGQGLQFLFEYFSETQRNKGNFPGRFSGRQFSNSRSEMNVSTLELGDSALYLCASSLGFSNTEAFFGQGTRLTVV.